One and the same sample provided the 17 T cell receptor beta chains below, sequenced in a study of T cells in Graves' hyperthyroidism and ophthalmopathy. Amplification of TCR beta CDR3 regions was performed using RNA transcripts as template. The primer set for the first-round RT-PCR of the TCR CDR3 was HTBI. TCRdb reprocessed the multiplex PCR reads with MiXCR, giving one entry per CDR3 protein. This sample has approximately 430,000 distinct CDR3 sequences, with around 16% found just once. Material: blood. These receptors originate from a woman younger than 35 with Graves' hyperthyroidism.

This clonotype was observed at least ten times. The chain combines TRBV12-3 or TRBV12-4 with TRBJ2-5; the match to TRBD1 covers 7 bases. V shed 4 bases and J 4 bases; nucleotides not matched to a gene: 9. The CDR3 contains 15 residues. In DNA form, the CDR3 reads TGTGCCAGCAGTTCCAATGTAAGGGGGCGAGAGACCCAGTACTTC. It yields the protein CASSSNVRGRETQYF.

This clonotype was counted many times. The genes are TRBV12-3 or TRBV12-4 and TRBJ1-2; 8 bases are a match to TRBD1. J gave up 6 bases and V 2 bases, and 8 bases lay outside the gene matches. The CDR3 is 15 amino acids. In DNA, the CDR3 is TGTGCCAGCAGTTTATGGGCAGGGGGCGTTGATGGCTACACCTTC. It yields the protein CASSLWAGGVDGYTF.

The chain is built from TRBV27 and TRBJ2-7; TRBD1 is a possible D gene (6 bases). Germline CDR1 is MNHEY and CDR2 is SMNVEV (reference sequence). CDR3 length: 14 residues. The ends were cut back, 3 bases at V and 2 bases at J, with 11 bases in the middle. The CDR3 bases are TGTGCCAGCAGTTTTTCAGGGGTCCCCTACGAGCAGTACTTC. It is translated as CASSFSGVPYEQYF.

This clonotype was seen repeatedly, ten times or more. The V and J genes are TRBV20-1 and TRBJ2-5; D perhaps matches TRBD1 (5 bases). This CDR3 region has 14 residues. The germline gives CDR1 DFQATT, CDR2 SNEGSKA (reference sequence). Trimming removed 4 bases from V and 0 bases from J, with 12 bases in between. The CDR3 sequence: CSATGKGNQETQYF. CDR3 DNA sequence: TGCAGTGCTACAGGGAAAGGGAACCAAGAGACCCAGTACTTC.

This clonotype was picked up a small number of times. The chain joins TRBV19 to TRBJ1-5; D gene uncertain. Germline CDR1 and CDR2: LNHDA and SQIVND (reference sequence). This CDR3 region has 15 residues. The germline V and J ends were trimmed by 4 bases and 5 bases, with 15 bases remaining between them. The CDR3 protein is CASSTAPVGYQPQHF. CDR3 in DNA: TGTGCCAGTAGTACCGCCCCAGTTGGTTATCAGCCCCAGCATTTT.

J is TRBJ2-5 and V is TRBV5-6; 7 nucleotides agree with TRBD2. The CDR3 contains 14 residues. In germline, CDR1 is SGHDT, CDR2 YYEEEE. V dropped 0 bases and J dropped 5; count of bases not matched to a gene: 4. The DNA of the CDR3 is TGTGCCAGCAGCTTGGGTTTTAGCGGGGAGACCCAGTACTTC. It encodes CASSLGFSGETQYF.

This clonotype was recorded many times. V usage is TRBV12-3 or TRBV12-4 and J usage is TRBJ1-1; D unresolved. The ends were cut back, 8 bases at V and 4 bases at J, with 8 bases in the middle. There are 11 residues in the CDR3. CDR3 sequence (DNA): TGTGCCAGCCACCGGAGCACTGAAGCTTTCTTT. This sequence encodes CASHRSTEAFF.

The table lists this clonotype with many counts. V is TRBV11-2 and J is TRBJ2-3, with 12 bases aligning to TRBD2. CDR3 length: 16 amino acids. Germline V gene sequence: CDR1 SGHAT, CDR2 FQNNGV. Germline trimming cut 5 bases from V and 3 bases from J; bases unmatched to any gene: 6. The CDR3 is CASSILTSGSTDTQYF. The CDR3 region has the DNA TGTGCCAGCAGCATATTGACTAGCGGGAGTACAGATACGCAGTATTTT.

This clonotype has only a few counts. This chain uses TRBV20-1 with TRBJ1-4; D call uncertain. CDR3 length: 12 residues. Looked up from germline, CDR1 is DFQATT and CDR2 is SNEGSKA (reference sequence). Trimming took 8 bases from V and 3 from J, leaving 10 bases between them. Here the CDR3 DNA reads TGCAGTATCTTGGGAGCTAATGAAAAACTGTTTTTT. Translated: CSILGANEKLFF.

Ten or more counts support this clonotype. This chain connects TRBV7-2 to TRBJ1-2, with a possible D match to TRBD1 (5 bases). Trimming removed 3 bases at V and 5 bases at J, with 13 bases between. Germline-derived CDR1 and CDR2 are SGHTA and FQGNSA. The CDR3 covers 14 residues. The CDR3 DNA sequence: TGTGCCAGCAGCTTGGTAGGGGCAGAGTATGGCTACACCTTC. This encodes CASSLVGAEYGYTF.

A note on this clonotype: With a much larger clone just one base away, this may be a read error. The chain is built from TRBV24-1 and TRBJ2-2; D unresolved. Trimming took off 3 bases at V and 9 bases at J, with 16 bases between the two ends. The CDR3 is 15 residues long. CDR1 KGHDR and CDR2 SFDVKD come from the germline V gene. CDR3 sequence (DNA): TGTGCCACCAGTGATGGCCACGGGTTTACCAGGGAGCTGTTTTTT. This codes for CATSDGHGFTRELFF.

This clonotype was counted between two and nine times. The genes are TRBV11-1 and TRBJ2-3; 8 nucleotides agree with TRBD1. Germline CDR1 and CDR2: SGHAT and FQDESV (reference sequence). V lost 7 bases to trimming and J lost 2 bases; unmatched junction nucleotides: 11. The CDR3 extends over 16 amino acids. The CDR3 DNA reads TGTGCCAGCACCGGTCGACAGGGGATTTTCACAGATACGCAGTATTTT. Encoded protein: CASTGRQGIFTDTQYF.

DNA of the CDR3: TGTGCCAGCAGCCAAGAAGGTGTGAGACAGGAGACCCAGTACTTC. Its protein product is CASSQEGVRQETQYF. The J gene is TRBJ2-5, the V gene TRBV3-1; a weak D match, TRBD1 (5 bases). The germline CDR1 and CDR2 sequences are LGHDT and YNNKEL (reference sequence). V was trimmed by 0 bases and J by 5 bases, leaving 13 bases between them. This CDR3 has 15 residues.

V and J are TRBV6-5 and TRBJ2-7; D might be TRBD1 (5 bases). Germline CDR1 MNHEY, CDR2 SVGAGI. The ends were cut back, 4 bases at V and 3 bases at J, with 10 bases in the middle. The length of the CDR3 is 13 residues. The CDR3 loop is CASSFRANYEQYV. In DNA, the CDR3 is TGTGCCAGCAGTTTCAGGGCCAACTACGAGCAGTACGTC.

This chain uses TRBV2 with TRBJ2-2; D gene uncertain. Per germline, CDR1 SNHLY and CDR2 FYNNEI. The CDR3 extends over 13 amino acids. Trimming took off 6 bases at V and 5 bases at J, with 10 bases between the two ends. The CDR3 region has the DNA TGTGCCAGCAGGCCCCTCTTGACCGGGGAGCTGTTTTTT. It yields the protein CASRPLLTGELFF. Full variable domain (remainder filled in from reference TRBV2 and TRBJ2-2): EPEVTQTPSHQVTQMGQEVILRCVPISNHLYFYWYRQILGQKVEFLVSFYNNEISEKSEIFDDQFSVERPDGSNFTLKIRSTKLEDSAMYFCASRPLLTGELFFGEGSRLTVL.

The chain uses TRBV20-1 and TRBJ1-1; a weak D match, TRBD1 (5 bases). V dropped 3 bases and J dropped 5 bases, with 19 bases sitting between them. The CDR3 has 15 residues. Germline CDR1 and CDR2: DFQATT and SNEGSKA (reference sequence). CDR3 sequence: CSARIDLGGGTEAFF. The CDR3 coding sequence is TGCAGTGCTAGGATAGATTTGGGGGGGGGGACTGAAGCTTTCTTT.

This clonotype has ten or more counts. This chain links TRBV27 with TRBJ2-5, with D possibly matching TRBD2 (7 bases). From germline, CDR1 is MNHEY and CDR2 SMNVEV (reference sequence). The CDR3 is made up of 17 amino acids. Trimming cost V 6 bases and J 5 bases, with 25 bases left between them. The DNA for the CDR3 is TGTGCCAGCAGCCCCCTAGGCCAGGGGAGGGGAAGGGAGACCCAGTACTTC. The encoded protein is CASSPLGQGRGRETQYF.